Shown below are 18 T cell receptor beta chains from a single sample sequenced in a study of blood T cell repertoires in COVID-19. Only in-frame clones appear in the TCRdb table, and some are missing; sequencing was by immunoSEQ multiplex PCR. The sample includes about 180,000 clones, 70% to 90% of them seen just once. Material for sequencing was peripheral blood. The receptors were sampled from a man between 60 and 75 years old with acute or convalescent COVID-19.

In its sample, this clone was seen once. This chain links TRBV10-1 with TRBJ2-1; 8 bases fit TRBD2. V dropped 2 bases and J dropped 8; count of bases not matched to a gene: 8. Per germline, CDR1 WNHNN and CDR2 SYGVQD (reference sequence). This CDR3 is 15 amino acids long. DNA of the CDR3: TGCGCCAGCAGTGAGCGGGAGGGCCAGGACGATGAGCAGTTCTTC. This gives the protein CASSEREGQDDEQFF.

The V gene is TRBV5-1, the J gene TRBJ2-2, with 13 bases fitting TRBD2. CDR1 and CDR2 from the germline V gene are SGHRS and YFSETQ. The CDR3 has 20 amino acids. V lost 0 bases and J lost 4; bases outside the gene matches: 12. CDR3 loop: CASSLEGTSGTLRGTGELFF. The CDR3 nucleotides read TGCGCCAGCAGCTTGGAGGGGACTAGCGGGACCCTCCGAGGCACCGGGGAGCTGTTTTTT.

The J gene is TRBJ2-7, the V gene TRBV21-1; the table's D call of TRBD2 was not tested on the DNA. TRBV21-1 is a listed pseudogene. The CDR3 runs to 14 residues. CDR3 nucleotide sequence: TGTGCCAGCAGCCGGGGAAAGGGTTCCTACGAGCAGTACTTC. This translates into CASSRGKGSYEQYF.

This rearrangement joins TRBV5-1 to TRBJ1-3, with 7 bases identical to TRBD1. The CDR3 loop spans 17 amino acids. Trimming cost V 0 bases and J 4 bases; bases outside gene matches: 10. In germline, CDR1 is SGHRS, CDR2 YFSETQ. CDR3 in amino acids: CASSLVTGEVSGNTIYF. The DNA of the CDR3 is TGCGCCAGCAGCTTGGTAACAGGGGAAGTATCCGGAAACACCATATATTTT.

The chain has TRBV5-1 and TRBJ1-2; 11 bases match TRBD1. The trim removed 0 bases at V and 7 bases at J, leaving 2 bases unmatched. In germline, CDR1 is SGHRS, CDR2 YFSETQ. The CDR3 has 14 amino acids. The CDR3 sequence: CASSLAGQGGGYTF. CDR3 DNA sequence: TGCGCCAGCAGCTTGGCGGGACAGGGGGGTGGCTACACCTTC.

The V call is TRBV10-3, the J call TRBJ2-2, with TRBD1 matching over 12 bases. Germline V gives CDR1 ENHRY, CDR2 SYGVKD. Trimming took 10 bases from V and 2 from J; bases not matched to a gene: 8. This CDR3 comprises 16 residues. Written as DNA, the CDR3 is TGTGCCACCAGAACCGGGACAGGGGGCAACACCGGGGAGCTGTTTTTT. Its protein product is CATRTGTGGNTGELFF.

V usage is TRBV7-6 and J usage is TRBJ2-1; 7 nucleotides line up with TRBD1. J lost 11 bases, V lost 0 bases, and 4 bases had no gene match. Germline V gene lookup returns CDR1 SGHVS and CDR2 FNYEAQ. CDR3 length: 13 residues. This CDR3 is CASSLATGSKQFF. CDR3 DNA sequence: TGTGCCAGCAGCTTAGCGACAGGGTCCAAGCAGTTCTTC.

The chain uses TRBV19 and TRBJ2-2; 7 bases line up with TRBD1. This CDR3 region has 16 residues. CDR1 is LNHDA and CDR2 is SQIVND in the germline V gene (reference sequence). Trimming at V came to 4 bases and at J to 4 bases, leaving 9 bases not matched to a gene. The CDR3 is CASSRDRVGRTGELFF. The CDR3 nucleotides are TGTGCCAGTAGTAGAGACAGGGTGGGGCGCACCGGGGAGCTGTTTTTT.

V is TRBV27 and J is TRBJ2-1; the D gene is possibly TRBD2 (6 bases). With 1 base removed from V and 10 bases from J, the gap between germline ends came to 17 bases. CDR3 length equals 15 residues. From germline, CDR1 is MNHEY and CDR2 SMNVEV (reference sequence). In nucleotides, the CDR3 is TGTGCCAGCAGTTTATATCCCTGGGGGGTTGGGGAGCAGTTCTTC. It is translated as CASSLYPWGVGEQFF.

This clone was seen a few times. The J gene is TRBJ2-4, the V gene TRBV6-2 or TRBV6-3; weak D call: TRBD2 (5 bases). The V end lost 4 bases, the J end lost 0 bases, and 19 bases lay between the germline ends. The CDR3 spans 18 residues. Germline V gene data show CDR1 as MNHEY and CDR2 as SVGEGT. CDR3 sequence (DNA): TGTGCCAGCAGTTTGATAGTCGGCCGAGGGAGAGCCAAAAACATTCAGTACTTC. Residues: CASSLIVGRGRAKNIQYF.

V and J are TRBV20-1 and TRBJ1-1, with D uncertain. The length of the CDR3 is 11 residues. Trimming left V 5 bases short and J 3 bases short, with 7 bases between. The germline CDR1 and CDR2 sequences are DFQATT and SNEGSKA (reference sequence). The CDR3 region has the DNA TGCAGTGCTTATGAGGACACTGAAGCTTTCTTT. The encoded protein is CSAYEDTEAFF.

The J gene is TRBJ1-2, the V gene TRBV18; D remains unclear. This CDR3 has 14 residues. V was pared by 2 bases and J by 8 bases, with 15 bases between. From germline, CDR1 is KGHSH and CDR2 LQKENI. For the CDR3, the DNA is TGTGCCAGCTCACCATCCGGGGAGGTCCGGGGCTACACCTTC. This codes for CASSPSGEVRGYTF.

The chain recombines TRBV28 with TRBJ1-2; D gene unclear. This CDR3 is 13 amino acids long. The germline V gene has CDR1 MDHEN and CDR2 SYDVKM. Deletions cut 5 bases from V and 0 bases from J, with 7 bases between. The CDR3 loop reads CASSPGTNYGYTF. CDR3 nucleotide sequence: TGTGCCAGCAGTCCCGGGACTAACTATGGCTACACCTTC.

The gene calls are TRBV28 and TRBJ1-6, with 7 bases that match TRBD1. CDR3 size: 14 residues. The V gene end was trimmed by 6 bases and the J gene end by 7 bases; junction bases not matched to a gene: 6. The germline CDR1 and CDR2 sequences are MDHEN and SYDVKM. The CDR3 loop reads CASRKGQSNSPLHF. The CDR3 coding sequence is TGTGCCAGCAGAAAGGGACAGTCGAATTCACCCCTCCACTTT.

This chain joins TRBV5-6 and TRBJ2-2; D gene unclear. CDR1 and CDR2 from the germline V gene are SGHDT and YYEEEE. The CDR3 consists of 15 residues. V was pared by 0 bases and J by 6 bases, with 12 bases between. CDR3 sequence reads: CASSLGQVWAGELFF. CDR3 sequence (DNA): TGTGCCAGCAGCTTGGGGCAGGTCTGGGCCGGGGAGCTGTTTTTT.

J is TRBJ2-2 and V is TRBV6-5, with 8 nucleotides matching TRBD2. The CDR3 is 15 amino acids. The germline V gene has CDR1 MNHEY and CDR2 SVGAGI. The trim removed 5 bases at V and 7 bases at J, leaving 9 bases unmatched. CDR3 sequence: CASSPSGRTGGELFF. Here the CDR3 DNA reads TGTGCCAGCAGTCCAAGCGGGAGAACCGGCGGGGAGCTGTTTTTT.

V gene TRBV3-1 (or the pseudogene TRBV3-2) combines with J gene TRBJ2-1, with 8 bases aligning to TRBD2. CDR1 is LGHDT and CDR2 is YNNKEL in the germline V gene (reference sequence). The CDR3 spans 17 residues. V trimming: 0 bases; J trimming: 2 bases; junction bases outside the gene matches: 6. CDR3 sequence (DNA): TGTGCCAGCAGCCAAGATCAGGACGGGAGGGCCTACAATGAGCAGTTCTTC. Translating gives CASSQDQDGRAYNEQFF.

This clone has more than one count but fewer than ten. The rearrangement links TRBV18 to TRBJ2-1; 8 bases match TRBD2. The CDR3 contains 18 residues. V dropped 2 bases and J dropped 13; count of bases not matched to a gene: 22. The germline V gene encodes CDR1 KGHSH and CDR2 LQKENI. CDR3 bases: TGTGCCAGCTCACCATTCCCAGTTCTGGGGCGGGAGGTCTCCCCTCAGTTCTTC. This translates into CASSPFPVLGREVSPQFF.